This T cell receptor beta chain was documented in a study of regulatory T cells in long-lasting Graves disease. Overall study results and limits: Thyroid tissue was not sampled; only peripheral blood was.

The trim removed 2 bases at V and 4 bases at J, leaving 4 bases unmatched. This CDR3 is built from 15 residues. The germline V gene has CDR1 MNHEY and CDR2 SMNVEV (reference sequence). Sequencing libraries for TCR beta were prepared with iRepertoire HTBI primers and Arm-PCR of CDR3 regions. TCRdb re-called the multiplex PCR reads with MiXCR, one entry per CDR3 protein. The table lists a few hundred thousand distinct CDR3 sequences, around 23% of them singletons, with 45% to 70% in the top ten. About this clonotype itself: The antigen is unknown.

As to time point: persistent/refractory GD, antithyroid drugs over 5 years with positive TRAb. Generation of the TCR library employed RNA extracted from PBMCs. Here the sequenced sample was peripheral blood mononuclear cells (PBMCs), taken when the disease was refractory, from a patient treated with antithyroid drugs. The source of this sequence is a female donor with Graves disease. The V call is TRBV27, the J call TRBJ2-7, with TRBD2 matching over 11 bases. Written as DNA, the CDR3 is TGTGCCAGCAGTTTAATTACTAGCGGGAGATACGAGCAGTACTTC. It is translated as CASSLITSGRYEQYF.